The 32 T cell receptor beta chains given below trace back to one sample, sequenced in a study of control samples from healthy donors and cancer patients. Method: immunoSEQ multiplex PCR; TCRdb's copy keeps in-frame clones and lacks some. The sample has more than 35,000 clones; around four fifths are singletons. The sample was PBMCs. These receptors were obtained from a woman in her sixties with lung cancer.

The genes are TRBV11-1 and TRBJ2-1; 8 bases fit TRBD2. Germline V lookup: CDR1 SGHAT, CDR2 FQDESV (reference sequence). The V segment lost 1 base and the J segment 7 bases; nucleotides outside the gene matches: 9. The CDR3 has 16 amino acids. CDR3 in amino acids: CASSLGSAGVRNEQFF. CDR3 DNA: TGTGCCAGCAGCTTAGGGTCAGCGGGAGTGAGGAATGAGCAGTTCTTC.

The rearrangement uses TRBV7-9 and TRBJ2-7; D unresolved. Trimming took off 4 bases at V and 6 bases at J, with 16 bases between the two ends. This CDR3 spans 14 amino acids. Germline V gene sequence: CDR1 SEHNR, CDR2 FQNEAQ (reference sequence). As DNA, the CDR3 is TGTGCCAGCAGCTCCTGGGATGTTCCTTCCGAGCAGTACTTC. This codes for CASSSWDVPSEQYF.

The DNA for the CDR3 is TGTGCCAGCAGCCAAGTCTTTGGCTCCAGGCGGGGTGAAAAACTGTTTTTT. This codes for CASSQVFGSRRGEKLFF. The chain recombines TRBV14 with TRBJ1-4; D is ambiguous. The CDR3 has 17 residues. The germline gives CDR1 SGHDN, CDR2 FVKESK. The V end was cut by 1 base, the J end by 7 bases, with 19 bases between.

The chain uses TRBV5-1 and TRBJ1-1, with D possibly matching TRBD1 (6 bases). This CDR3 is 15 amino acids long. The ends were cut back, 2 bases at V and 4 bases at J, with 15 bases in the middle. Germline CDR1 SGHRS, CDR2 YFSETQ. CDR3 bases: TGCGCCAGCAGCTTATCCAACAGGGAAGGCACTGAAGCTTTCTTT. Its protein product is CASSLSNREGTEAFF.

The rearrangement uses TRBV12-3 or TRBV12-4 and TRBJ1-3; D is unresolved. The CDR3 has 11 amino acids. The ends were cut back, 3 bases at V and 8 bases at J, with 5 bases in the middle. The DNA for the CDR3 is TGTGCCAGCAGTTTTTCGGACACCATATATTTT. It encodes CASSFSDTIYF.

The chain is built from TRBV4-1 and TRBJ2-1; possible D gene TRBD2, 7 bases. The V end was cut by 0 bases, the J end by 8 bases, with 20 bases between. CDR3 length: 17 amino acids. The germline gives CDR1 MGHRA, CDR2 YSYEKL. CDR3 bases: TGCGCCAGCAGCCAAGACCCAGGGAGGGAGGGGGAGGATGAGCAGTTCTTC. It yields the protein CASSQDPGREGEDEQFF.

V usage is TRBV3-1 (or the pseudogene TRBV3-2) and J usage is TRBJ2-1; 10 bases agree with TRBD2. The V segment lost 4 bases and the J segment 5 bases; nucleotides outside the gene matches: 17. The germline V gene has CDR1 LGHDT and CDR2 YNNKEL (reference sequence). The CDR3 sequence is 19 residues long. CDR3 residues: CASSRMPRSGRAPHNEQFF. For the CDR3, the DNA is TGTGCCAGCAGCCGAATGCCCCGGAGCGGGAGGGCCCCCCACAATGAGCAGTTCTTC.

The chain recombines TRBV6-5 with TRBJ2-3; D remains unclear. V was clipped by 0 bases and J by 0 bases, with 7 bases between them. Germline-derived CDR1 and CDR2 are MNHEY and SVGAGI. CDR3 length equals 15 residues. In nucleotides, the CDR3 is TGTGCCAGCAGTTACTCGAGAACAAGCACAGATACGCAGTATTTT. This gives the protein CASSYSRTSTDTQYF.

The V and J genes are TRBV3-1 (or the pseudogene TRBV3-2) and TRBJ1-3; D gene unclear. Per the germline V gene, CDR1 is LGHDT and CDR2 is YNNKEL (reference sequence). Trimming shortened V by 2 bases and J by 4 bases, and 3 bases separated the two germline ends. The CDR3 has 12 residues. CDR3 loop: CASSQQGNTIYF. CDR3 nucleotide sequence: TGTGCCAGCAGCCAACAGGGAAACACCATATATTTT.

The chain is built from TRBV4-2 and TRBJ2-7; TRBD1 matches at 9 bases. This CDR3 comprises 15 residues. Trimming at V came to 0 bases and at J to 5 bases, leaving 5 bases not matched to a gene. Germline V gene data show CDR1 as LGHNA and CDR2 as YNFKEQ. The CDR3 loop reads CASSQDGQGINEQYF. CDR3 bases: TGTGCCAGCAGCCAAGACGGACAGGGGATAAACGAGCAGTACTTC.

This clone came up once. The rearrangement joins TRBV6-2 or TRBV6-3 to TRBJ2-3, with D perhaps TRBD1 (6 bases). Germline-derived CDR1 and CDR2 are MNHEY and SVGEGT. The CDR3 runs to 15 residues. Trimming shortened V by 6 bases and J by 5 bases, and 18 bases separated the two germline ends. The DNA of the CDR3 is TGTGCCAGCAGCCCGGGACGCCAAGGGGGAGATACGCAGTATTTT. Its protein is CASSPGRQGGDTQYF.

The J gene is TRBJ2-1, the V gene TRBV19; 7 bases are shared with TRBD1. Germline values: CDR1 LNHDA, CDR2 SQIVND (reference sequence). The V segment lost 5 bases and the J segment 7 bases; nucleotides outside the gene matches: 14. The CDR3 consists of 16 residues. The CDR3 protein is CASSPMGRQGWNEQFF. CDR3 coding DNA: TGTGCCAGTAGTCCTATGGGACGACAGGGTTGGAATGAGCAGTTCTTC.

The chain links TRBV27 to TRBJ2-3, with D maybe TRBD2 (6 bases). CDR3 length: 11 amino acids. Trimming removed 6 bases from V and 9 bases from J, with 10 bases in between. CDR1 and CDR2 from the germline V gene are MNHEY and SMNVEV (reference sequence). In nucleotides, the CDR3 is TGTGCCAGCAGCCTTGCGGGGACGCAGTATTTT. Its translation: CASSLAGTQYF.

The chain links TRBV5-1 to TRBJ1-1; TRBD1 agrees at 9 bases. The junction had 7 bases not matched to a gene; V was cut back by 1 base and J by 6 bases. This CDR3 is built from 15 residues. Germline CDR1 reads SGHRS; CDR2 reads YFSETQ. CDR3 nucleotides: TGCGCCAGCAGCTTGATAGGACAGGGGAGGGCTGAAGCTTTCTTT. Protein: CASSLIGQGRAEAFF.

The chain links TRBV13 to TRBJ1-5, with a tentative D call TRBD1 (5 bases). Trimming shortened V by 3 bases and J by 4 bases, and 10 bases separated the two germline ends. The CDR3 length is 14 residues. The germline CDR1 and CDR2 sequences are PRHDT and FYEKMQ (reference sequence). Here the CDR3 DNA reads TGTGCCAGCAGCTTCGACAGTTCTAATCAGCCCCAGCATTTT. It specifies CASSFDSSNQPQHF. Full variable domain (remainder filled in from reference TRBV13 and TRBJ1-5): AAGVIQSPRHLIKEKRETATLKCYPIPRHDTVYWYQQGPGQDPQFLISFYEKMQSDKGSIPDRFSAQQFSDYHSELNMSSLELGDSALYFCASSFDSSNQPQHFGDGTRLSIL.

This clone was detected only a few times. At one end, the junction sequence differs from germline, possibly due to a read error. The rearrangement links TRBV7-9 to TRBJ2-7, with D perhaps matching TRBD2 (6 bases). CDR1 and CDR2 (germline): SEHNR, FQNEAQ (reference sequence). CDR3 size: 13 residues. The chain's CDR3 is CASSITTSLAGNF. In DNA, the CDR3 is TGTGCCAGCAGCATCACCACTAGCCTTGCAGGGAACTTC. Full variable domain (missing parts from reference TRBV7-9 and TRBJ2-7): DTGVSQNPRHKITKRGQNVTFRCDPISEHNRLYWYRQTLGQGPEFLTYFQNEAQLEKSRLLSDRFSAERPKGSFSTLEIQRTEQGDSAMYLCASSITTSLAGNFGPGTRLTVT.

The DNA for the CDR3 is TGTGCCAGCAGCGTTCGAGTGCAGGAGACCCAGTACTTC. This codes for CASSVRVQETQYF. The V gene is TRBV11-3, the J gene TRBJ2-5; D not certain. Trimming stripped 5 bases from V and 5 bases from J, with 12 bases between. Germline CDR1 is SGHNT and CDR2 is YENEEA. The CDR3 length is 13 residues.

In DNA form, the CDR3 reads TGTGCCAGTAGTATCGCCTCCTTGCCCATTGAAGCTTTCTTT. Protein: CASSIASLPIEAFF. The genes are TRBV19 and TRBJ1-1; D uncertain. With 3 bases removed from V and 7 bases from J, the gap between germline ends came to 15 bases. Per the germline V gene, CDR1 is LNHDA and CDR2 is SQIVND (reference sequence). CDR3 length equals 14 residues.

This clone has only one observation. The V call is TRBV21-1, the J call TRBJ1-1. TRBV21-1 is annotated as a pseudogene. The CDR3 has 14 amino acids. CDR3 nucleotide sequence: TGTGCCAGCAATGGAGGGGGTCGTAACACTGAAGCTTTCTTT. Amino acids: CASNGGGRNTEAFF.

The rearrangement joins TRBV5-1 to TRBJ2-1; 7 bases map to TRBD1. Germline V gives CDR1 SGHRS, CDR2 YFSETQ. V lost 4 bases to trimming and J lost 2 bases; unmatched junction nucleotides: 6. This CDR3 region has 15 residues. CDR3 protein: CASSLDRATYNEQFF. The CDR3 bases are TGCGCCAGCAGCCTCGACAGGGCCACCTACAATGAGCAGTTCTTC. Full variable domain (outside the CDR3, taken from reference TRBV5-1 and TRBJ2-1): KAGVTQTPRYLIKTRGQQVTLSCSPISGHRSVSWYQQTPGQGLQFLFEYFSETQRNKGNFPGRFSGRQFSNSRSEMNVSTLELGDSALYLCASSLDRATYNEQFFGPGTRLTVL.

This clone was observed a handful of times. V usage is TRBV7-8 and J usage is TRBJ1-5, with D unresolved. Germline CDR1 is SGHVS and CDR2 is FQNEAQ. The CDR3 is 16 amino acids. The V gene lost 1 base and the J gene lost 1 base, with 11 bases spanning the gap. CDR3 residues: CASSLVRTLSNQPQHF. For the CDR3, the DNA is TGTGCCAGCAGCTTAGTCCGTACCCTCAGCAATCAGCCCCAGCATTTT.

The chain employs TRBV4-2 and TRBJ2-5; D may be TRBD1 (6 bases). CDR1 LGHNA and CDR2 YNFKEQ come from the germline V gene. This CDR3 is built from 15 residues. V lost 4 bases and J 2 bases, leaving 14 bases between the germline ends. CDR3 protein: CASSPSGQVQETQYF. The CDR3 DNA reads TGTGCCAGCAGCCCATCGGGACAAGTACAAGAGACCCAGTACTTC.

The J gene is TRBJ2-3, the V gene TRBV27; 11 positions agree with TRBD1. This CDR3 has 16 residues. V lost 6 bases, J lost 6 bases, and 11 bases stayed unmatched. Germline CDR1 and CDR2: MNHEY and SMNVEV (reference sequence). The CDR3 reads CASRRGDRGGSDTQYF. The DNA for the CDR3 is TGTGCCAGCAGGAGGGGGGACAGGGGGGGTTCCGATACGCAGTATTTT.

J is TRBJ1-4 and V is TRBV4-2; D gene unclear. The CDR3 loop spans 15 amino acids. The germline V and J ends were trimmed by 4 bases and 5 bases, with 14 bases remaining between them. The germline gives CDR1 LGHNA, CDR2 YNFKEQ. The CDR3 sequence is CASSPSPAPNEKLFF. The CDR3 nucleotides are TGTGCCAGCAGCCCCTCCCCCGCTCCGAATGAAAAACTGTTTTTT.

The V gene is TRBV19, the J gene TRBJ2-7; D perhaps matches TRBD2 (5 bases). In germline, CDR1 is LNHDA, CDR2 SQIVND (reference sequence). CDR3 length: 15 amino acids. Trimming pared 6 bases from V and 1 base from J, leaving 16 bases between. The CDR3 loop is CASRRSSADSYEQYF. The CDR3 DNA reads as TGTGCCAGTAGACGATCCTCAGCGGATTCCTACGAGCAGTACTTC.

The gene calls are TRBV27 and TRBJ1-1; 10 nucleotides line up with TRBD1. This CDR3 is 17 amino acids long. V gave up 5 bases and J gave up 3 bases; unmatched junction bases: 12. CDR1 and CDR2 from the germline V gene are MNHEY and SMNVEV (reference sequence). Here the CDR3 reads CASSVRRDRGRDTEAFF. The CDR3 DNA is TGTGCCAGCAGTGTACGCCGGGACAGGGGACGGGACACTGAAGCTTTCTTT.

The gene calls are TRBV7-7 and TRBJ2-2; no clear D. Trimming pared 5 bases from V and 11 bases from J, leaving 12 bases between. The CDR3 has 12 amino acids. Per the germline V gene, CDR1 is SSHAT and CDR2 is FNYEAQ (reference sequence). The CDR3 DNA follows: TGTGCCAGCAGCCCACAGCCGAAAGAGCTGTTTTTT. It codes for CASSPQPKELFF.

The gene calls are TRBV2 and TRBJ1-5; 9 bases fit TRBD1. In germline, CDR1 is SNHLY, CDR2 FYNNEI. CDR3 size: 16 residues. The J segment lost 2 bases and the V segment lost 6 bases, leaving 8 bases of the junction unmatched. The CDR3 spells CASREGQGGGNQPQHF. CDR3 sequence (DNA): TGTGCCAGCAGGGAGGGACAGGGAGGAGGCAATCAGCCCCAGCATTTT.

This rearrangement joins TRBV7-2 to TRBJ1-5, with D tentatively TRBD1 (6 bases). The length of the CDR3 is 15 residues. Trimming cost V 2 bases and J 3 bases, with 11 bases left between them. Germline CDR1 is SGHTA and CDR2 is FQGNSA. The CDR3 loop is CASSLRGQPNQPQHF. CDR3 DNA sequence: TGTGCCAGCAGCTTACGGGGGCAGCCCAATCAGCCCCAGCATTTT.

J is TRBJ2-7 and V is TRBV28; the D gene is possibly TRBD1 (7 bases). There are 12 residues in the CDR3. CDR1 is MDHEN and CDR2 is SYDVKM in the germline V gene. V lost 8 bases to trimming and J lost 6 bases, with 14 bases between them. CDR3 protein: CASLTRGAEQYF. The CDR3 DNA sequence: TGTGCCAGCCTTACCAGGGGGGCCGAGCAGTACTTC.

The chain has TRBV10-1 and TRBJ2-7; perhaps D is TRBD1 or TRBD2 (6 bases each). The CDR3 covers 14 residues. The germline V and J ends were trimmed by 6 bases and 4 bases, with 16 bases remaining between them. Germline V gene data show CDR1 as WNHNN and CDR2 as SYGVQD (reference sequence). CDR3 sequence (DNA): TGCGCCAGCAGCACAGGGAGGTTGGGTTACGAGCAGTACTTC. This gives the protein CASSTGRLGYEQYF.

V gene TRBV4-1 combines with J gene TRBJ1-1; D gene uncertain. V was trimmed by 2 bases and J by 0 bases, leaving 7 bases between them. Germline values: CDR1 MGHRA, CDR2 YSYEKL. The CDR3 covers 14 residues. Written as DNA, the CDR3 is TGCGCCAGCAGCCAAACTTTGGTGAACACTGAAGCTTTCTTT. Protein product: CASSQTLVNTEAFF.